Listed here is a single T cell receptor beta chain. The data derive from a study of blood T cell repertoires in COVID-19. Whole-study context: COVID-19 samples collected from the United States, Italy and Spain covered acute and convalescent phases. The analysed material was cDNA or gDNA that came from T cells, B-cell-depleted T cells, or PBMCs.

Authors' processing steps: Using reference gene primer amplification, nucleated cell counts were estimated. Here immunoSEQ multiplex PCR was the method, and the copy in TCRdb shows in-frame clones only, minus some. V and J calls and clone size are copied from that table; D and trimming were computed from the DNA. The table lists 200,000 to 250,000 clones, 70% to 90% of them singletons. The J segment lost 1 base and the V segment lost 4 bases, leaving 3 bases of the junction unmatched. The CDR3 consists of 15 residues. Germline V gene lookup returns CDR1 LGHDT and CDR2 YNNKEL (reference sequence). The specimen was peripheral blood. The rearrangement uses TRBV3-1 (or the pseudogene TRBV3-2) and TRBJ2-5, with 10 bases lining up with TRBD2. This TCR was recovered from a woman aged 50 to 65 with COVID-19, enrolled during active disease. CDR3: CASSRERGGQETQYF. The CDR3 bases are TGTGCCAGCAGCCGAGAGCGGGGGGGCCAAGAGACCCAGTACTTC.